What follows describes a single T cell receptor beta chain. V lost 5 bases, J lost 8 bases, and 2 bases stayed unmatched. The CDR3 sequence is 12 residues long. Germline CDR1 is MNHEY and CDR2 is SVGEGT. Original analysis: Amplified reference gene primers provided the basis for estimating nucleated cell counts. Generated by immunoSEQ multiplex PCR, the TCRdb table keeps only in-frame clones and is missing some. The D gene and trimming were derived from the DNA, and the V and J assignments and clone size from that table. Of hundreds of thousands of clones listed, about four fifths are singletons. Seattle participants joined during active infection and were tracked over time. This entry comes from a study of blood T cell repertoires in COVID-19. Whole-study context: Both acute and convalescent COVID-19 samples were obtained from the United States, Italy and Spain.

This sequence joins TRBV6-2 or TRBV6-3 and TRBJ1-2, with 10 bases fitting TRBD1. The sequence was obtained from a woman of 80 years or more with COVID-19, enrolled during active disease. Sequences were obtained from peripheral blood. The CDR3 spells CASSGQGGGYTF. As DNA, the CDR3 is TGTGCCAGCAGTGGACAGGGGGGAGGCTACACCTTC.